This T cell receptor (beta chain) emerged from a study of PD-1 blockade in classical Hodgkin lymphoma. Overall study context: Once every 2 weeks, patients received intravenous nivolumab at 3 mg/kg. The study, taken as a whole, reports: There was a significant rise in CD4+ TCR diversity by C4D1, with no such rise for CD8+. Relapsed/refractory patients reportedly had the lowest baseline TCR diversity, below newly diagnosed patients, who were below healthy donors.

For this clone: Its antigen is as yet unknown.

Regarding time point: cycle 4 day 1 (C4D1), after more than five weeks of nivolumab. Each patient experienced a relapse that followed autologous stem cell transplantation, and brentuximab vedotin exposure varied. The table came from immunoSEQ multiplex PCR; TCRdb's copy has only in-frame clones and leaves some out. The sample holds some 48,000 clones, approximately 80% seen once. The CDR3 runs to 16 residues. V was clipped by 3 bases and J by 2 bases, with 16 bases between them. Germline V lookup: CDR1 KGHSH, CDR2 LQKENI. The chain uses TRBV18 and TRBJ1-1, with TRBD1 as a possible D gene (6 bases). Sample: peripheral blood mononuclear cells (PBMCs), taken before the fourth cycle of nivolumab. The source of this sequence is a human donor with classical Hodgkin lymphoma. The CDR3: CASSPLNGQTNTEAFF. Here the CDR3 DNA reads TGTGCCAGCTCACCGCTCAACGGACAGACAAACACTGAAGCTTTCTTT.